Following are 12 T cell receptor beta chains from one sample sequenced in a study of cytomegalovirus exposure and HLA in healthy donors. The method was immunoSEQ multiplex PCR; TCRdb's version includes in-frame clones alone and lacks a portion of them. The data show 150,000 to 200,000 clones, 70% to 90% seen once. Sequencing was carried out using PBMCs. These receptors were taken from a woman aged 18-29 years in good health and CMV-seronegative.

A single count supports this clone. V and J are TRBV11-2 and TRBJ2-3; TRBD1 matches at 10 bases. J gave up 0 bases and V 5 bases, and 5 bases lay outside the gene matches. Germline CDR1 reads SGHAT; CDR2 reads FQNNGV. The CDR3 has 16 residues. The CDR3 DNA reads as TGTGCCAGCAGCCCCCGGACAGGGGGTAGCACAGATACGCAGTATTTT. It yields the protein CASSPRTGGSTDTQYF.

This clone was seen a single time. The chain links TRBV5-6 to TRBJ2-7, with TRBD1 identical over 9 bases. Trimming removed 4 bases from V and 6 bases from J; junction bases left unmatched: 11. This CDR3 spans 15 amino acids. Germline V lookup: CDR1 SGHDT, CDR2 YYEEEE. The CDR3 sequence: CASSRTPTGGGEQYF. CDR3 sequence (DNA): TGTGCCAGCAGCCGCACCCCGACAGGGGGGGGCGAGCAGTACTTC.

The chain recombines TRBV2 with TRBJ1-6, with a weak D call TRBD1 (6 bases). The CDR3 runs 13 residues. Germline V gives CDR1 SNHLY, CDR2 FYNNEI. V was clipped by 7 bases and J by 5 bases, with 9 bases between them. In DNA form, the CDR3 reads TGTGCCAGCAACAGGGACCATAATTCACCCCTCCACTTT. This sequence encodes CASNRDHNSPLHF.

This clone was recorded a few times. The chain recombines TRBV2 with TRBJ2-7, with D uncertain. This CDR3 has 13 residues. Trimming took off 2 bases at V and 2 bases at J, with 7 bases between the two ends. Germline V CDR1 and CDR2: SNHLY, FYNNEI. CDR3 sequence reads: CASSEMGPYEQYF. The CDR3 DNA sequence: TGTGCCAGCAGTGAAATGGGCCCCTACGAGCAGTACTTC.

This chain links TRBV6-5 with TRBJ1-2; 7 bases line up with TRBD1. The V and J ends lost 5 bases and 8 bases, in that order; junction bases with no gene match: 11. The CDR3 contains 14 residues. The V gene's germline CDR1 is MNHEY and CDR2 SVGAGI. The CDR3 loop is CASSTGTAWRGYTF. CDR3 DNA sequence: TGTGCCAGCAGTACCGGGACAGCTTGGCGGGGCTACACCTTC.

This rearrangement joins TRBV7-2 to TRBJ2-5; 9 bases line up with TRBD1. Trimming took 5 bases from V and 7 from J; bases not matched to a gene: 14. The CDR3 length is 16 residues. CDR1 is SGHTA and CDR2 is FQGNSA in the germline V gene. CDR3 coding DNA: TGTGCCAGCAGCCCCCGATCCGGGACAGGGCAGGGGACCCAGTACTTC. As protein: CASSPRSGTGQGTQYF. The full variable domain, completed using reference TRBV7-2 and TRBJ2-5, is GAGVSQSPSNKVTEKGKDVELRCDPISGHTALYWYRQSLGQGLEFLIYFQGNSAPDKSGLPSDRFSAERTGGSVSTLTIQRTQQEDSAVYLCASSPRSGTGQGTQYFGPGTRLLVL.

The J gene is TRBJ2-3, the V gene TRBV5-6; D is possibly TRBD1 (6 bases). CDR3 size: 16 residues. The germline V gene has CDR1 SGHDT and CDR2 YYEEEE. Between the trimmed V and J ends, which lost 3 bases and 4 bases, there was a span of 18 bases. The CDR3 is CASSSPPGAQADTQYF. The DNA for the CDR3 is TGTGCCAGCAGCTCCCCCCCAGGGGCTCAGGCAGATACGCAGTATTTT.

This chain connects TRBV18 to TRBJ2-1; TRBD2 matches at 10 bases. The CDR3 runs to 17 residues. V trimming: 3 bases; J trimming: 3 bases; junction bases outside the gene matches: 8. The germline V gene encodes CDR1 KGHSH and CDR2 LQKENI. The CDR3 is CASSPPHRTSGYNEQFF. CDR3 in DNA: TGTGCCAGCTCACCGCCCCACCGGACTAGCGGCTACAATGAGCAGTTCTTC.

The J gene is TRBJ2-7, the V gene TRBV10-1; D not resolved. CDR1 and CDR2 from the germline V gene are WNHNN and SYGVQD (reference sequence). Trimming removed 2 bases from V and 1 base from J, with 12 bases in between. This CDR3 contains 15 residues. Here the CDR3 reads CASSEVQSPSYEQYF. In nucleotides, the CDR3 is TGCGCCAGCAGTGAGGTACAGTCCCCATCCTACGAGCAGTACTTC.

The chain has TRBV30 and TRBJ1-6, with D unclear. The ends were cut back, 3 bases at V and 0 bases at J, with 21 bases in the middle. Germline V gives CDR1 GTSNPN, CDR2 SVGIG (reference sequence). The CDR3 extends over 19 amino acids. This CDR3 reads CAWSGVSGRRTSYNSPLHF. The CDR3 nucleotides read TGTGCCTGGAGCGGAGTTAGCGGGCGTCGGACCTCCTATAATTCACCCCTCCACTTT.

The chain couples TRBV28 to TRBJ2-7, with D possibly matching TRBD1 (5 bases). Germline V gene sequence: CDR1 MDHEN, CDR2 SYDVKM. The CDR3 runs to 13 residues. The V and J ends lost 1 base and 7 bases respectively, with 11 bases between them. CDR3 residues: CASSLYGAREQYF. The CDR3 bases are TGTGCCAGCAGTTTATATGGGGCCCGGGAGCAGTACTTC.

The chain uses TRBV10-2 and TRBJ2-1, with 7 bases identical to TRBD1. This CDR3 has 12 amino acids. V lost 5 bases to trimming and J lost 7 bases; unmatched junction nucleotides: 2. Germline V lookup: CDR1 WSHSY, CDR2 SAAADI. In DNA, the CDR3 is TGCGCCAGCAGTACAGGGGCGAATGAGCAGTTCTTC. Its translation is CASSTGANEQFF.